This TCR beta chain stems from a study of HIV-infected patients and healthy controls (dated by TCRdb to the mid-2010s). Broadly, across the study: Whether deep TCR repertoire sequencing of small blood samples from HIV patients could capture immune perturbation and reconstitution was tested in the study. Study-wide conclusions, independent of this receptor: During therapy, HIV-associated CDR3s significantly decreased in frequency, while CMV-associated CDR3s did not change significantly, though most became more frequent. Only sixteen HIV-infected individuals were processed, which the authors considered a major limit on how widely the findings apply. Compared with untreated HIV+ repertoires, healthy control repertoires had roughly threefold more distinct CDR3s and higher Shannon diversity. Significantly higher mean Gini indices were seen in HIV-infected repertoires than in controls, possibly reflecting oligoclonality. Rare events from HIV-infected data received too much weight under size-matching, and comparisons were complicated by unequal numbers of distinct sequences between patients and controls. MAIT cell alpha-chain CDR3s were present at high frequency in healthy controls but severely depleted in HIV+ repertoires. Alpha-beta chain pairing was not determined in the samples. By Jaccard index and by the count of highly shared sequences, healthy controls shared more CDR3s between individuals than HIV+ patients did. The observed differences in diversity were not explained by the slight differences in age and sex profiles between the study cohorts. HLA typing of donors was not performed in the study. The apparent post-therapy recovery of the Gini index in HIV-infected patients was not reproduced in size-matched repertoire data. Sequencing depth was restricted by the use of whole blood, which also prevented the dynamics of distinct T-cell subpopulations from being separated. Significantly different mean usage between HIV-infected patients and controls was observed for eight alpha and eight beta V genes.

Whole blood was used without fractionating the cells, so the repertoire represented all peripheral T cells without sorting. Around ten uninfected healthy donors were sampled as controls, a few of whom were sampled twice roughly 3 months apart. For RNA extraction, less than 3 ml of peripheral blood was drawn into Tempus tubes. Residual genomic DNA was removed with the TURBO-DNase kit and globin mRNA was depleted with GLOBINclear. According to the germline V gene, CDR1 reads MGHRA and CDR2 reads YSYEKL. The CDR3 goes from the cysteine to the phenylalanine over 18 residues. The only DNA kept is the CDR3, 54 bases in frame from the first base. At the junction V is shortened by 4 bases and J by 4 bases; bases outside the gene matches: 10. 400 to 550 ng RNA was reverse transcribed with SuperScript III using primers against the alpha and beta constant regions. Separate alpha and beta chain libraries were generated by chain-specific third strand synthesis with multiplexing indices. In the protocol, all rearrangements within a chain were amplified with a single primer pair so that primer bias was avoided, and molecular barcodes were added to each cDNA molecule. T4 RNA Ligase 1 joined purified cDNA to a 5' RACE adapter that carried a random hexamer and the SP2 sequencing primer site. Second strand synthesis was performed with Phusion polymerase and primed from the SP2 site, and slow temperature ramps were applied to favor optimal annealing. The 12-nucleotide barcode on each molecule comprised two random hexamer sequences, both introduced before amplification and concatenated. P5 and P7 adapter elements plus a second index were added in a short first PCR, which was followed by a roughly 25-cycle amplification PCR with P5s and P7 primers. In total the libraries went through 27 PCR cycles, after which the libraries were quantified on a Qubit, sized on a Bioanalyzer, and diluted to approximately 3.9 nM. Normalized libraries were sequenced on an Illumina MiSeq with 2 x 250 paired-end kits. MinElute columns were the means by which the reverse transcription reactions were cleaned up, and the reactions were eluted into 10 ul Tris-Cl. Adapter ligations ran for 23 hours at 16 degrees C and were afterwards cleaned with AMPure XP beads at a 1:1 ratio. Per the authors' processing: A modified Decombinator that output V, J, insert and barcode information was used to process the demultiplexed FASTQ files. Sequences sharing a barcode but differing from the dominant sequence were discarded as errors, and barcodes clustered at Levenshtein distance 3 were counted to estimate original cDNA molecules. For downstream analyses, the R packages ineq, vegan, igraph and RCytoscape were used, along with IMGT nomenclature and CDR3 definitions. V gene usage was computed over distinct sequences, each TCR counted once to avoid skew from clonal expansion. Unique CDR3 amino acid sequences within a donor were connected in similarity networks whenever two sequences differed by a single Levenshtein edit. Published HIV-specific CDR3s (around 85 alpha, 550 to 850 beta) and CMV-specific CDR3s (13 alpha, more than 250 beta) were assembled and queried against the repertoires. Random subsampling to size-matched repertoires demonstrated that the decreased diversity in patients did not result from their lower sequence numbers. The public sequencing data were trimmed at Q25 with fastp and processed into clonotypes with MiXCR by TCRdb, which kept only in-frame beta chains. Identical CDR3 protein sequences are pooled into one entry, listed with their most common genes and DNA. TCRdb, not the original authors, processed these V and J calls. The sample profile shows 19,000 or so distinct CDR3 sequences; 9% to 15% of them were found once. The top ten clonotypes cover over 8.5% of the sample.

Many counts were recorded for this clonotype. What antigen it recognizes has not been identified. Base qualities were left out, and no much larger clone turns up one base away. Sequenced material: blood. The sequence is built from TRBV4-1 and TRBJ2-3, with TRBD2 identical over 14 junction bases. The TCR sequence derives from an adult in good health. The nucleotide sequence reads as follows: TGCGCCAGCAGCCGAGGGACTAGCGGGGGATATAGGGCAGATACGCAGTATTTT. This translates into CASSRGTSGGYRADTQYF.